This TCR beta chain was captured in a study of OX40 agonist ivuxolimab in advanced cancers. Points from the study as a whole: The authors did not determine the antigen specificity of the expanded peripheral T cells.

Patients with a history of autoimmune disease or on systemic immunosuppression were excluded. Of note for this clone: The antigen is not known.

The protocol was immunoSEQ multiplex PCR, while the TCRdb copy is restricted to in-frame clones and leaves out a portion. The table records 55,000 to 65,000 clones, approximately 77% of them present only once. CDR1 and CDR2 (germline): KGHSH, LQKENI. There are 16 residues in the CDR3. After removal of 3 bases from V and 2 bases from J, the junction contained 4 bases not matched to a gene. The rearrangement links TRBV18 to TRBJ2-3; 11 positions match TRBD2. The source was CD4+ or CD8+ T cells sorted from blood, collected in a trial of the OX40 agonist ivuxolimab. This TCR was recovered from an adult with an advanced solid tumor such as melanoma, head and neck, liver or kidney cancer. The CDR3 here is CASSPGTSGHTDTQYF. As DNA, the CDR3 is TGTGCCAGCTCACCCGGGACTAGCGGACACACAGATACGCAGTATTTT.